The rows below give T cell receptor beta chains drawn from one sample of a study of blood T cell repertoires in COVID-19. Assay: immunoSEQ multiplex PCR; the TCRdb copy retains only in-frame clones and omits some. This table has some 130,000 clones, approximately 81% appearing once. Sequenced material: peripheral blood. The source is a woman aged 55-70 years with active or convalescent COVID-19. Each CDR3 is given with its conserved first and last residue. A D gene is named only where the DNA matches it firmly.

v_call	d_call	j_call	cdr3_nt	cdr3_aa
TRBV9	.	TRBJ1-5	TGTGCCAGCAGTATGGGAGTCGACAATCAGCCCCAGCATTTT	CASSMGVDNQPQHF
TRBV3-1/TRBV3-2	.	TRBJ1-6	TGTGCCAGCAGCCTGCAGGGAGGGAGTTCACCCCTCCACTTT	CASSLQGGSSPLHF
TRBV18	.	TRBJ2-3	TGTGCCAGCTCACTTGGGGGCCTTCCTCTTGATACGCAGTATTTT	CASSLGGLPLDTQYF
TRBV28	TRBD2	TRBJ2-1	TGTGCCAGCTGTCTAGCGGGGGAGCAGTTCTTC	CASCLAGEQFF
TRBV6-2/TRBV6-3	.	TRBJ1-2	TGTGCCAGCAGTTATTGGACAGACGGCTACACCTTC	CASSYWTDGYTF
TRBV28	.	TRBJ1-1	TGTGCCAGCAGTTTAAGAGACACTGAAGCTTTCTTT	CASSLRDTEAFF
TRBV5-6	TRBD1	TRBJ2-3	TGTGCCAGCAGCACAGGGGGCACAGATACGCAGTATTTT	CASSTGGTDTQYF
TRBV7-8	.	TRBJ1-6	TGTGCCAGCAGCTTAGATCGGGATTCACCCCTCCACTTT	CASSLDRDSPLHF
TRBV28	.	TRBJ2-7	TGTGCCAGCAGTGTTGCGGGTACCGAGCAGTACTTC	CASSVAGTEQYF
TRBV13	TRBD2	TRBJ2-7	TGTGCCAGCAGCTTATACGCTAGCGGGGCCTACGAGCAGTACTTC	CASSLYASGAYEQYF
TRBV15	TRBD1	TRBJ1-2	TGTGCCACCAGCAGGGACTTGGGACAGCCGGATCCTAACTATGGCTACACCTTC	CATSRDLGQPDPNYGYTF
TRBV4-2	.	TRBJ1-6	TGTGCCAGCAGCCAGGCGACAGGAGAGGTTTATAATTCACCCCTCCACTTT	CASSQATGEVYNSPLHF